The TCR beta chain described here comes from a study of regulatory T cells in long-lasting Graves disease. The length of the CDR3 is 14 residues. V was shortened by 1 base and J by 7 bases, with 8 bases between the two germline ends. The V gene's germline CDR1 is LGHNA and CDR2 YSLEER. Time point indicated: persistent/refractory GD, antithyroid drugs over 5 years with positive TRAb. PBMC-extracted RNA yielded the TCR library. Graves' disease diagnosis used American Thyroid Association guidelines. Both iRepertoire HTBI primers and Arm-PCR of CDR3 regions were used to build the TCR beta libraries. As processed by the authors: Across samples, roughly 58 TRBV and more than twelve TRBJ segments were found. One entry per CDR3 protein results from TCRdb running MiXCR on the multiplex PCR reads. TCRdb, rather than the study authors, made the V and J calls. The sample has 450,000 or so distinct CDR3 sequences; 20% to 25% are singletons.

Study findings and constraints: When disease was persistent, TRBV28, TRBJ1-2 and TRBJ2-5 were the favored segments. For persistent Graves' patients, TCR diversity was lower than for newly diagnosed ones.

Of note for this clonotype: Its matching antigen is unknown.

This sequence originates from a female donor with Graves disease. The chain couples TRBV4-3 to TRBJ1-6; unclear D gene. The source was peripheral blood mononuclear cells (PBMCs), collected when the disease was refractory, from a patient treated with antithyroid drugs. CDR3 protein: CASSQGDRNSPLHF. The CDR3 DNA sequence: TGCGCCAGCAGCCAAGGGGATAGGAATTCACCCCTCCACTTT.